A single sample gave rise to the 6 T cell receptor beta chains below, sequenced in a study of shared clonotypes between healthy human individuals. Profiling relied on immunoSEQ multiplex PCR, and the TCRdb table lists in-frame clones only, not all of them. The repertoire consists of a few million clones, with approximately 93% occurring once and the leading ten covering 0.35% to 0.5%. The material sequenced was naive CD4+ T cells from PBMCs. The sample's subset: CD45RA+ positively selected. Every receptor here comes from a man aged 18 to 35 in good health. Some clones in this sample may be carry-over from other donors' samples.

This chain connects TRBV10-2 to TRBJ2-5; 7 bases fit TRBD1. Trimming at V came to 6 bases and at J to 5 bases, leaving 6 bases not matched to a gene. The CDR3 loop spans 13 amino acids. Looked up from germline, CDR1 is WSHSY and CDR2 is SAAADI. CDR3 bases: TGCGCCAGCAGGATGACAGGGACGGAGACCCAGTACTTC. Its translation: CASRMTGTETQYF.

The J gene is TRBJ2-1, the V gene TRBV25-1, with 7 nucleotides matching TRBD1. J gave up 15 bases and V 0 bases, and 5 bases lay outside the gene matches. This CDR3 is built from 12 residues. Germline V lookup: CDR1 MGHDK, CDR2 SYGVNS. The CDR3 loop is CASSEYEGGLFF. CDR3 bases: TGTGCCAGCAGTGAATACGAAGGGGGCTTGTTCTTC.

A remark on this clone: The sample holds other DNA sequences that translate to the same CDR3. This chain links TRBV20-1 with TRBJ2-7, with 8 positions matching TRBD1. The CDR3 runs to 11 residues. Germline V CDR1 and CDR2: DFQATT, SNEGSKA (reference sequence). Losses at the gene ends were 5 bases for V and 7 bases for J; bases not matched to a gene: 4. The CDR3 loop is CSAPGQGEQYF. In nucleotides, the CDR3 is TGCAGTGCTCCAGGACAGGGAGAGCAGTACTTC.

For the CDR3, the DNA is TGTGCCAGCAGCCAAGAAGCTCGGGGATCCGCCGGGGAGCTGTTTTTT. Its translation: CASSQEARGSAGELFF. The rearrangement uses TRBV4-2 and TRBJ2-2; tentative D call: TRBD2 (5 bases). The CDR3 is made up of 16 amino acids. V was pared by 0 bases and J by 6 bases, with 14 bases between. CDR1 and CDR2 from the germline V gene are LGHNA and YNFKEQ.

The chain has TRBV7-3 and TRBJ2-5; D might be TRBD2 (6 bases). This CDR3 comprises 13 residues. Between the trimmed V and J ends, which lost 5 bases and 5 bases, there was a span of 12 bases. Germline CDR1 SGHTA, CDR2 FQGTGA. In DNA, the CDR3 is TGTGCCAGCAGCCCCAGAGGAGGGGAGACCCAGTACTTC. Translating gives CASSPRGGETQYF.

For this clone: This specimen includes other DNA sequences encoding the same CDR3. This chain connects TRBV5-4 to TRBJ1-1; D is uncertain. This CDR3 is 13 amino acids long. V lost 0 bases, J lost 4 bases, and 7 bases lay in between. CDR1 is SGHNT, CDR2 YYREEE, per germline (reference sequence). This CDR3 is CASSLEGGTEAFF. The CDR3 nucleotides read TGTGCCAGCAGCTTGGAGGGAGGCACTGAAGCTTTCTTT.